Reported below is one T cell receptor beta chain. What it binds is unknown. Unmatched junction bases numbered 11, after V lost 4 bases and J lost 3 bases. The length of the CDR3 is 18 residues. The data originate from a study of regulatory T cells in long-lasting Graves disease. Study in general: Antithyroid drugs had been taken by newly diagnosed Graves' patients for under 3 months. Study outcomes and limitations: Peripheral blood was the sole material, not thyroid tissue.

CDR3-region Arm-PCR and iRepertoire HTBI primers produced the TCR beta libraries. TCRdb reanalysed the multiplex PCR reads using MiXCR and keeps one entry per CDR3 protein. The table shows 400,000 to 450,000 distinct CDR3 sequences, with more than 12% occurring only once. Sample time point: newly diagnosed GD, antithyroid drugs for less than 3 months. RNA isolated from PBMCs was used to make the TCR library. Patients all came to the study from an endocrinology department in Xi'an, China. The sample was also reused in another study, on T cells in Graves' hyperthyroidism and ophthalmopathy. According to that study: Initially, a first-round RT-PCR of the TCR CDR3 employed the HTBI primer set.

Sequences were derived from peripheral blood mononuclear cells (PBMCs), sampled at new diagnosis, from a patient treated with antithyroid drugs. The TCR sequence derives from a woman younger than 45 with Graves disease. The chain couples TRBV12-3 or TRBV12-4 to TRBJ2-2; 10 bases map to TRBD1. CDR3 nucleotide sequence: TGTGCCAGCAGTTGGGGACAGGGGTTAGGGGAACACACCGGGGAGCTGTTTTTT. It translates to CASSWGQGLGEHTGELFF.